These 22 T cell receptor beta chains were all obtained from the same sample, sequenced in a study of beta chain features in type 1 diabetes. Study results and caveats: In all four CD4+ subsets, TCRB CDR3 length was significantly, moderately reduced in type 1 diabetes.

Reverse transcription of all isolated RNA meant that expressed TCRB transcripts were sequenced. The assay was immunoSEQ multiplex PCR, and TCRdb's table has in-frame clones only and misses some. This sample has a few hundred thousand clones; about 13% occur once, and the top ten carry nearly 0.015%. For these TCRs, the target antigens are not known. The specimen sequenced was naive CD4+ T cells from blood. The source is a woman between 18 and 30 years old with type 1 diabetes.

This clone was seen a handful of times. This rearrangement joins TRBV7-8 to TRBJ2-1; tentative D call: TRBD2 (6 bases). Germline CDR1 and CDR2: SGHVS and FQNEAQ. The V end lost 1 base, the J end lost 7 bases, and 11 bases lay between the germline ends. The CDR3 loop spans 14 amino acids. The CDR3, as DNA: TGTGCCAGCAGCTTAGGGATAGCGGAGAATGAGCAGTTCTTC. Translated, it gives CASSLGIAENEQFF.

The V and J genes are TRBV19 and TRBJ2-7; 7 nucleotides agree with TRBD1. V was pared by 8 bases and J by 1 base, with 8 bases of the junction left unmatched. The CDR3 spans 14 residues. Germline CDR1 LNHDA, CDR2 SQIVND (reference sequence). The CDR3 is CASHPTGSSYEQYF. In nucleotides, the CDR3 is TGTGCCAGTCACCCGACAGGGTCATCCTACGAGCAGTACTTC.

This chain connects TRBV28 to TRBJ2-7; 11 bases fit TRBD1. The V and J ends lost 5 bases and 7 bases, in that order; junction bases with no gene match: 10. The V gene's germline CDR1 is MDHEN and CDR2 SYDVKM. The CDR3 extends over 15 amino acids. The CDR3 reads CASSIGGQGAEEQYF. CDR3 nucleotides: TGTGCCAGCAGTATAGGTGGACAGGGGGCGGAGGAGCAGTACTTC.

The chain carries TRBV4-3 and TRBJ2-2; 8 nucleotides align to TRBD1. J lost 5 bases, V lost 0 bases, and 5 bases had no gene match. The V gene's germline CDR1 is LGHNA and CDR2 YSLEER. This CDR3 comprises 16 residues. CDR3 nucleotides: TGCGCCAGCAGCCAAGAGGGGACAGGCTTTACCGGGGAGCTGTTTTTT. It encodes CASSQEGTGFTGELFF.

This clone was picked up a small number of times. This rearrangement joins TRBV18 to TRBJ2-7; D perhaps matches TRBD1 (6 bases). This CDR3 is 14 amino acids long. Germline CDR1 KGHSH, CDR2 LQKENI. V gave up 2 bases and J gave up 3 bases, with 11 bases separating them. The CDR3 DNA reads as TGTGCCAGCTCACCATCTGGACAGCTCTACGAGCAGTACGTC. Translating gives CASSPSGQLYEQYV.

This clone was observed a few times. The V call is TRBV2, the J call TRBJ2-3; possibly TRBD2 for D (6 bases). Germline CDR1 is SNHLY and CDR2 is FYNNEI. V lost 7 bases to trimming and J lost 4 bases, with 12 bases between them. There are 13 residues in the CDR3. CDR3 protein: CASKQTSADTQYF. The CDR3 DNA sequence: TGTGCCAGCAAACAGACTAGTGCAGATACGCAGTATTTT.

This clone was detected only a few times. V and J are TRBV6-6 and TRBJ1-2; 9 bases match TRBD1. The germline CDR1 and CDR2 sequences are MNHNY and SVGAGI (reference sequence). V lost 3 bases, J lost 7 bases, and 6 bases stayed unmatched. The CDR3 is made up of 14 amino acids. CDR3 coding DNA: TGTGCCAGCAGTTATCGGACAGGGGCAGGTGGCTACACCTTC. Encoded protein: CASSYRTGAGGYTF.

This clone occurred a few times. The V call is TRBV5-1, the J call TRBJ2-3; maybe TRBD2 (6 bases). The CDR3 extends over 15 amino acids. The V gene lost 5 bases and the J gene lost 2 bases, with 15 bases spanning the gap. Germline assignment: CDR1 SGHRS and CDR2 YFSETQ. For the CDR3, the DNA is TGCGCCAGCAGTCCGCCTAGCGCCGTCACAGATACGCAGTATTTT. This codes for CASSPPSAVTDTQYF.

This clone was seen a few times. V usage is TRBV28 and J usage is TRBJ2-7; 14 bases map to TRBD2. V gave up 5 bases and J gave up 4 bases; unmatched junction bases: 7. This CDR3 comprises 16 residues. Germline loops: CDR1 MDHEN, CDR2 SYDVKM. The CDR3 sequence is CASSLGGTSGSYEQYV. CDR3 DNA sequence: TGTGCCAGCAGTCTCGGCGGGACTAGCGGGAGTTACGAGCAGTACGTC.

The rearrangement links TRBV2 to TRBJ2-7, with D possibly TRBD2 on 5 matching bases. Germline CDR1 is SNHLY and CDR2 is FYNNEI. V dropped 7 bases and J dropped 3 bases, with 10 bases sitting between them. The CDR3 spans 12 residues. The CDR3 spells CASMEVRYEQYF. In DNA form, the CDR3 reads TGTGCCAGCATGGAGGTCCGCTACGAGCAGTACTTC.

This clone was counted between two and nine times. This chain joins TRBV5-1 and TRBJ2-3; 8 bases are a match to TRBD1. Losses at the gene ends were 3 bases for V and 4 bases for J; bases not matched to a gene: 7. The CDR3 covers 15 residues. Germline values: CDR1 SGHRS, CDR2 YFSETQ. The chain's CDR3 is CASSYGQGTSDTQYF. The DNA of the CDR3 is TGCGCCAGCAGCTATGGACAGGGAACCTCAGATACGCAGTATTTT. Full variable domain (missing parts from reference TRBV5-1 and TRBJ2-3): KAGVTQTPRYLIKTRGQQVTLSCSPISGHRSVSWYQQTPGQGLQFLFEYFSETQRNKGNFPGRFSGRQFSNSRSEMNVSTLELGDSALYLCASSYGQGTSDTQYFGPGTRLTVL.

V gene TRBV2 combines with J gene TRBJ2-4; D gene unclear. V was cut by 7 bases and J by 2 bases, with 15 bases left in between. The CDR3 contains 15 residues. In germline, CDR1 is SNHLY, CDR2 FYNNEI. CDR3 nucleotide sequence: TGTGCCAGCACCCTAGGCCCCCTACCCAAAAACATTCAGTACTTC. It translates to CASTLGPLPKNIQYF.

This clone was recorded a few times. The V and J genes are TRBV29-1 and TRBJ2-5; the D gene is possibly TRBD2 (6 bases). The CDR3 totals 14 residues. Germline CDR1 and CDR2: SQVTM and ANQGSEA. The V end lost 6 bases, the J end lost 1 base, and 15 bases lay between the germline ends. CDR3: CSVQTSLSQETQYF. The DNA of the CDR3 is TGCAGCGTACAGACTAGTCTCAGCCAAGAGACCCAGTACTTC.

The chain uses TRBV18 and TRBJ2-7; possibly TRBD2 for D (6 bases). CDR1 is KGHSH, CDR2 LQKENI, per germline. Trimming shortened V by 3 bases and J by 7 bases, and 13 bases separated the two germline ends. The CDR3 spans 13 residues. CDR3 DNA: TGTGCCAGCTCACCCCAGGACCGGGGGGAGCAGTACGTC. This translates into CASSPQDRGEQYV.

This clone came up many times. The genes are TRBV4-3 and TRBJ1-1; 8 bases map to TRBD1. The germline V gene encodes CDR1 LGHNA and CDR2 YSLEER. The CDR3 consists of 15 residues. The V segment lost 3 bases and the J segment 3 bases; nucleotides outside the gene matches: 6. The CDR3 reads CASSHRTGRDTEAFF. The CDR3 nucleotides read TGCGCCAGCAGCCATCGGACAGGGCGGGACACTGAAGCTTTCTTT.

The chain has TRBV21-1 and TRBJ2-7; the table's TRBD2 call for D was not verified on the DNA. TRBV21-1 is given as a pseudogene. This CDR3 contains 20 residues. CDR3 in amino acids: CASSKVGGLKFRLAIYEQYV. CDR3 coding DNA: TGTGCCAGCAGCAAAGTCGGGGGTTTAAAATTTAGGCTAGCGATCTACGAGCAGTACGTC.

This clone was observed a handful of times. This chain joins TRBV7-9 and TRBJ2-1, with 16 bases matching TRBD2. With 6 bases clipped from V and 8 bases from J, the junction kept 4 bases outside the gene matches. The CDR3 loop spans 15 amino acids. Germline CDR1 SEHNR, CDR2 FQNEAQ (reference sequence). For the CDR3, the DNA is TGTGCCAGCAGTTCCGGGACTAGCGGGAGGGATGAGCAGTTCTTC. Protein product: CASSSGTSGRDEQFF.

This clone was seen only a few times. Here the CDR3 DNA reads TGTGCCAGCAGTGACCGGACAGGGTTTCAGCCCCAGCATTTT. This gives the protein CASSDRTGFQPQHF. V is TRBV6-5 and J is TRBJ1-5, with TRBD1 matching over 8 bases. V shed 5 bases, J shed 6 bases, and the junction held 6 bases outside the gene matches. CDR3 size: 14 residues. Germline CDR1 and CDR2: MNHEY and SVGAGI.

J is TRBJ1-1 and V is TRBV11-2; tentative D call: TRBD1 (6 bases). The germline V gene encodes CDR1 SGHAT and CDR2 FQNNGV. This CDR3 is built from 13 residues. The ends were cut back, 1 base at V and 5 bases at J, with 8 bases in the middle. CDR3: CASSLVQGTEAFF. The CDR3 nucleotides are TGTGCCAGCAGCTTAGTTCAGGGGACTGAAGCTTTCTTT.

This clone was detected a few times. This sequence joins TRBV18 and TRBJ1-5; 7 bases agree with TRBD1. The J segment lost 6 bases and the V segment lost 6 bases, leaving 8 bases of the junction unmatched. The CDR3 length is 14 residues. CDR1 is KGHSH and CDR2 is LQKENI in the germline V gene. This CDR3 is CASSQGEEGQPQHF. The CDR3 region has the DNA TGTGCCAGCTCCCAGGGGGAGGAAGGTCAGCCCCAGCATTTT.

This chain connects TRBV9 to TRBJ2-1, with D uncertain. There are 16 residues in the CDR3. The germline CDR1 and CDR2 sequences are SGDLS and YYNGEE. Trimming pared 4 bases from V and 1 base from J, leaving 15 bases between. The CDR3 spells CASSPRRLQSYNEQFF. The CDR3 nucleotides read TGTGCCAGCAGCCCGAGGAGACTGCAATCCTACAATGAGCAGTTCTTC.

This clone occurred a few times. The J gene is TRBJ2-7, the V gene TRBV6-1; TRBD1 might be the D (6 bases). The ends were cut back, 6 bases at V and 5 bases at J, with 14 bases in the middle. CDR3 length: 13 amino acids. CDR1 and CDR2 (germline): MNHNS, SASEGT. This CDR3 reads CASRGTFSHEQYV. DNA for the CDR3: TGTGCCAGCAGGGGGACATTTTCCCACGAGCAGTACGTC.